This TCR beta chain was observed in a study of T cell repertoires in cytomegalovirus infection. TCRdb redid the calling of the reads with MiXCR, one entry per CDR3 protein. There are fewer than 1,000,000 distinct CDR3 sequences in the sample; around 29% occur only once, and about 14% lies in the top ten. Study results and caveats: Ex vivo, HLA-C-restricted CMV-specific TCR beta clonotypes prevailed over the rest of the response.

This clonotype showed up just a few times. What it binds is unknown. The source of this sequence is a human donor in good health (CMV status not recorded). Some clones in this sample may be carry-over from other donors' samples. Source: cultured CD8+ T cells from PBMCs, taken from culture after CMV antigen stimulation.

DNA of the CDR3: TGTGCCAGTAGTATTGGCACTTATTATAGCAATCAGCCCCAGCATTTT. Protein: CASSIGTYYSNQPQHF. V usage is TRBV19 and J usage is TRBJ1-5; no firm D call. Looked up from germline, CDR1 is LNHDA and CDR2 is SQIVND (reference sequence). V was clipped by 3 bases and J by 0 bases, with 12 bases between them. This CDR3 has 16 amino acids.